The clone carrying this TCR beta chain was counted a few times. The authors reverse transcribed all of the isolated RNA, so sequencing captured expressed TCRB transcripts. TCRdb's copy holds only in-frame clones and misses some; the assay was immunoSEQ multiplex PCR. The sample includes roughly 300,000 clones, approximately 15% seen only once; the top ten take more than 6.5%. The V and J ends lost 0 bases and 8 bases respectively, with 8 bases between them. The CDR3 runs to 14 residues. Germline CDR1 reads LGHNA; CDR2 reads YSLEER. This sample is drawn from a study of beta chain features in type 1 diabetes.

This clonotype originated in a young man in good health. This rearrangement joins TRBV4-3 to TRBJ1-6; D gene uncertain. Sequencing was done on a sample of central memory CD4+ T cells from blood. The CDR3: CASSQDGTYSPLHF. In DNA form, the CDR3 reads TGCGCCAGCAGCCAAGACGGAACTTATTCACCCCTCCACTTT.